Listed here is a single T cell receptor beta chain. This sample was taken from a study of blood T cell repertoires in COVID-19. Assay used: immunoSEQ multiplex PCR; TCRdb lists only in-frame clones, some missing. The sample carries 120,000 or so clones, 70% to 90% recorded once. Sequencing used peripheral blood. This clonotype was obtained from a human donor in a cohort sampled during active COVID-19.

CDR3 sequence (DNA): TGTGCCACCAGTGATTTGCAGGGGGCCCAAGAGACCCAGTACTTC. It specifies CATSDLQGAQETQYF. The chain links TRBV24-1 to TRBJ2-5; 8 bases are a match to TRBD1. Germline lookup yields CDR1 KGHDR and CDR2 SFDVKD. The CDR3 is made up of 15 amino acids. V gave up 0 bases and J gave up 1 base; unmatched junction bases: 0.